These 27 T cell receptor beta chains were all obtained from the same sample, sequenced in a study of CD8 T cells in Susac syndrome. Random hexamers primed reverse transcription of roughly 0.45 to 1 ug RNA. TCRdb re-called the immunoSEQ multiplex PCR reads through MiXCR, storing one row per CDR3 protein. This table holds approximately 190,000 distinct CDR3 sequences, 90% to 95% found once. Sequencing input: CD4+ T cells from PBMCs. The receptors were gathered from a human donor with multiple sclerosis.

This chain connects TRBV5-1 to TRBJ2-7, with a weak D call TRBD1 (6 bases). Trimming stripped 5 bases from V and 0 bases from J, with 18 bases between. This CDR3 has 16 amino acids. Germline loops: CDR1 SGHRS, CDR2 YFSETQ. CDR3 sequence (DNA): TGCGCCAGCAGAGGGCCAGGGGTTGGGTCCTCCTACGAGCAGTACTTC. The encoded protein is CASRGPGVGSSYEQYF.

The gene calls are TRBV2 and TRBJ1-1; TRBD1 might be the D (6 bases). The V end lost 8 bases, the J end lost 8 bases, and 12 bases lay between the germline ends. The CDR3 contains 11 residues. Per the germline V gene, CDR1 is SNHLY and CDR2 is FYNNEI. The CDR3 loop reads CASALRGEAFF. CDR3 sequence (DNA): TGTGCCAGCGCCCTAAGGGGGGAAGCTTTCTTT.

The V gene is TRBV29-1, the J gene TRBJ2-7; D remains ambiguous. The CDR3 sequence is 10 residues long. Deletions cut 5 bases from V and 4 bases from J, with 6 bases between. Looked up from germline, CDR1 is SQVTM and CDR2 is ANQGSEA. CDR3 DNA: TGCAGCGTTATTAGTTACGAGCAGTACTTC. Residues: CSVISYEQYF.

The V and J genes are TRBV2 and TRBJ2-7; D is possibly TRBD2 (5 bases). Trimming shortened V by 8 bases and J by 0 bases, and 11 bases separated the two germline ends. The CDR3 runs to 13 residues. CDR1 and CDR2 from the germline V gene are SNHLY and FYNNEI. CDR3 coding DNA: TGTGCCAGCTCCCCGGGGTACTCCTACGAGCAGTACTTC. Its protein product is CASSPGYSYEQYF.

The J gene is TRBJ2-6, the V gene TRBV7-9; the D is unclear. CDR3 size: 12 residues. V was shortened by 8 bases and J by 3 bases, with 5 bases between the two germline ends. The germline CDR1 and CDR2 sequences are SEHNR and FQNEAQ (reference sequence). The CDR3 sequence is CASVGGANVLTF. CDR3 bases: TGTGCCAGCGTGGGTGGGGCCAACGTCCTGACTTTC.

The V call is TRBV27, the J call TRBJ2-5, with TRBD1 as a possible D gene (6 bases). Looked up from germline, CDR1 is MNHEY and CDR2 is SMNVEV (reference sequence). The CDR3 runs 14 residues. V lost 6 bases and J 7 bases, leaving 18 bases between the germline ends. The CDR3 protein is CASSQKQGRGTQYF. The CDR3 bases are TGTGCCAGCAGCCAAAAACAGGGAAGAGGGACCCAGTACTTC.

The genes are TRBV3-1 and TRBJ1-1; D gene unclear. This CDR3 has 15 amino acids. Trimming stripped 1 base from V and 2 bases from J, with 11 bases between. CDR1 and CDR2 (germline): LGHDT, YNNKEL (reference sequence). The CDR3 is CASSQGFGSNTEAFF. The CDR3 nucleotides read TGTGCCAGCAGCCAAGGTTTCGGGTCCAACACTGAAGCTTTCTTT.

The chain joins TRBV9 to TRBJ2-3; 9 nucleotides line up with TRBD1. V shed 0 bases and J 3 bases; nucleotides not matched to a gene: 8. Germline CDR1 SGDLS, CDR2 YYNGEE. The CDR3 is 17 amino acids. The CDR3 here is CASSVAPGQGGTDTQYF. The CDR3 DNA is TGTGCCAGCAGCGTAGCCCCGGGACAGGGTGGAACAGATACGCAGTATTTT.

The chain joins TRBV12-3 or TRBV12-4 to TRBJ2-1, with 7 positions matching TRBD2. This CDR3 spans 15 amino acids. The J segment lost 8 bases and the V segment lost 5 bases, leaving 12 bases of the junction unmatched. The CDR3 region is CASSRIGEGIDEQFF. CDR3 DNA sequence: TGTGCCAGCAGTCGCATCGGGGAGGGTATCGATGAGCAGTTCTTC.

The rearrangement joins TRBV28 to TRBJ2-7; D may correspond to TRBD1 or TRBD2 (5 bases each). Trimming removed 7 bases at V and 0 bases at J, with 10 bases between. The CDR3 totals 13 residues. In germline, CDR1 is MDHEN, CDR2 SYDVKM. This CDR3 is CASIKGTSYEQYF. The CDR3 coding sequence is TGTGCCAGCATTAAGGGGACCTCCTACGAGCAGTACTTC.

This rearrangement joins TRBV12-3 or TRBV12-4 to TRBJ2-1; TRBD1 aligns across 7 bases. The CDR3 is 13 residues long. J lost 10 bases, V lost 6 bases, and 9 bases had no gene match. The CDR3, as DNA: TGTGCCAGCAGGCTTACAGGGGACGGGGAGCAGTTCTTC. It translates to CASRLTGDGEQFF.

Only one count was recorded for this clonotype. This CDR3 is CASRVGDAGTLTQYF. The CDR3 DNA reads TGTGCCAGCAGGGTGGGGGACGCTGGGACCTTAACGCAGTATTTT. The genes are TRBV2 and TRBJ2-3; either TRBD1 or TRBD2 may fit D (5 bases each). V shed 6 bases and J shed 9 bases, with 22 bases lying between them. Germline V gene sequence: CDR1 SNHLY, CDR2 FYNNEI. This CDR3 is 15 amino acids long.

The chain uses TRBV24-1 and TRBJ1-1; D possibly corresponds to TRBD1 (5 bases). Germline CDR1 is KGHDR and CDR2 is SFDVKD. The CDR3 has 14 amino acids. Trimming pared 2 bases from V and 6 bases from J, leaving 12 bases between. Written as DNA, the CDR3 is TGTGCCACCAGTGATTCTAGGGGTGGTGCTGAAGCTTTCTTT. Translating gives CATSDSRGGAEAFF.

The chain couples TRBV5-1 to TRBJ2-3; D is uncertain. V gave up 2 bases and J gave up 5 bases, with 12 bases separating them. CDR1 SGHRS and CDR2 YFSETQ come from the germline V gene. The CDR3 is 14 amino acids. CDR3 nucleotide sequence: TGCGCCAGCAGCTTCTTTGACCTCAAAGATACGCAGTATTTT. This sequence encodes CASSFFDLKDTQYF.

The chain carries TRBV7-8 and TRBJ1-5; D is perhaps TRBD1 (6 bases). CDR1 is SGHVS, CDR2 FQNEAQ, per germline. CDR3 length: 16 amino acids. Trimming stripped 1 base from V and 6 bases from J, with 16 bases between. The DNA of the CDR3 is TGTGCCAGCAGCTTAGTAGGGGGGCTTGTACCTCAGCCCCAGCATTTT. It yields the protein CASSLVGGLVPQPQHF.

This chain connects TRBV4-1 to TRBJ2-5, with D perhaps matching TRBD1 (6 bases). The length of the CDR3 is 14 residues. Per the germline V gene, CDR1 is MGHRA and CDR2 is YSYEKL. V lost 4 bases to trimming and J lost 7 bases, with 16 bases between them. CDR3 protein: CASSPDRTIGTQYF. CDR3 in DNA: TGCGCCAGCAGCCCCGACAGGACCATCGGGACCCAGTACTTC.

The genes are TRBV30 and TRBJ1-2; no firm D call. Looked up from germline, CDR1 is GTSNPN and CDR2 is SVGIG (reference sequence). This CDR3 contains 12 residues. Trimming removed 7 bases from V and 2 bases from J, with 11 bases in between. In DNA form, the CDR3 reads TGTGCCTCCACAGTGGGCAACTATGGCTACACCTTC. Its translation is CASTVGNYGYTF. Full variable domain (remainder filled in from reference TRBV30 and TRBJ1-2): SQTIHQWPATLVQPVGSPLSLECTVEGTSNPNLYWYRQAAGRGLQLLFYSVGIGQISSEVPQNLSASRPQDRQFILSSKKLLLSDSGFYLCASTVGNYGYTFGSGTRLTVV.

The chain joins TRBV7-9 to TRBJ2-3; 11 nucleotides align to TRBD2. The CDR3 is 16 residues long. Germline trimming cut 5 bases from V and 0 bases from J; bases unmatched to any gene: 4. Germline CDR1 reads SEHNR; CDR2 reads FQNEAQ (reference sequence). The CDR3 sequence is CASSARLAGSTDTQYF. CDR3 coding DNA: TGTGCCAGCAGCGCCAGACTAGCGGGGAGCACAGATACGCAGTATTTT.

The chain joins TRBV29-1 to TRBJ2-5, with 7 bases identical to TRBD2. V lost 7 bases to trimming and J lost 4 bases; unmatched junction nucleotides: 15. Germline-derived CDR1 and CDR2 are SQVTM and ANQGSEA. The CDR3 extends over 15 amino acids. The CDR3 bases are TGCAGCGCTGGTCAATCAGCGGGATACGGAGAGACCCAGTACTTC. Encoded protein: CSAGQSAGYGETQYF.

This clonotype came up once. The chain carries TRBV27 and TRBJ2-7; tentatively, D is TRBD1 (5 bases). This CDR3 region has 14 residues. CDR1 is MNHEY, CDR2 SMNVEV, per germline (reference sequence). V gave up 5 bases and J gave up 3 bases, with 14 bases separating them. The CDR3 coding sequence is TGTGCCAGCAGTGCTTCTTTCCAGGGCTACGAGCAGTACTTC. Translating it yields CASSASFQGYEQYF.

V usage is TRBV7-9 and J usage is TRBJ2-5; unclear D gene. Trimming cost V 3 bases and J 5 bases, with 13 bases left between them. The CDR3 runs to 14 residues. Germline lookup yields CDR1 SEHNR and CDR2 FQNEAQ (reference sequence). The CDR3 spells CASSFISNWETQYF. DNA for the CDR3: TGTGCCAGCAGCTTTATATCCAATTGGGAGACCCAGTACTTC.

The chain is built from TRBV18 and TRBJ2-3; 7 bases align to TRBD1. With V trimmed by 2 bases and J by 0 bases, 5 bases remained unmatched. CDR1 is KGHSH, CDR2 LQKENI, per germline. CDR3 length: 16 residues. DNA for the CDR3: TGTGCCAGCTCACCAACGACAGGGCCAAGCACAGATACGCAGTATTTT. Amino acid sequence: CASSPTTGPSTDTQYF.

The CDR3 DNA sequence: TGTGCCAGCCGGGGGGTTAGCTCTGGAAACACCATATATTTT. Its translation is CASRGVSSGNTIYF. This chain joins TRBV12-3 or TRBV12-4 and TRBJ1-3; possible D gene TRBD1, 5 bases. V lost 8 bases, J lost 0 bases, and 11 bases lay in between. The CDR3 has 14 residues.

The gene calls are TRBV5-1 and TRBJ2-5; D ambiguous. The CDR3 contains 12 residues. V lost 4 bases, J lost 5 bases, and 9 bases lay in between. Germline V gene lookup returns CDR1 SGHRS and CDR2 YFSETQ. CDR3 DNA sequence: TGCGCCAGCAGCGACCCTCGGGAGACCCAGTACTTC. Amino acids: CASSDPRETQYF.

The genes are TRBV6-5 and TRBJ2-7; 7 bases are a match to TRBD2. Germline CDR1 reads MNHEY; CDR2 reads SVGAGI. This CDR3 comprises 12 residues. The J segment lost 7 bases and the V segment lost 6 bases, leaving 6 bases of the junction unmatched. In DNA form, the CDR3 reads TGTGCCAGCAGCACTGTGGGAGGGGAGCAGTACTTC. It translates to CASSTVGGEQYF.

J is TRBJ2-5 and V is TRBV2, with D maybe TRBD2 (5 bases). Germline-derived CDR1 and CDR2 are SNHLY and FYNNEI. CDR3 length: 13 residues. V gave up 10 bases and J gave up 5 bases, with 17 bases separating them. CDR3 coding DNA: TGTGCCACTGGAGGTGGACTCCCGGAGACCCAGTACTTC. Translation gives CATGGGLPETQYF.

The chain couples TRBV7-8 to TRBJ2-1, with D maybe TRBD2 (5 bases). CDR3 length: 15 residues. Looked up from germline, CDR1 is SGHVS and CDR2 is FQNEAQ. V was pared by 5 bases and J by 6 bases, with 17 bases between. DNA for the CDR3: TGTGCCAGCAGCGCTCATACGGACTCCGTCAATGAGCAGTTCTTC. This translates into CASSAHTDSVNEQFF.